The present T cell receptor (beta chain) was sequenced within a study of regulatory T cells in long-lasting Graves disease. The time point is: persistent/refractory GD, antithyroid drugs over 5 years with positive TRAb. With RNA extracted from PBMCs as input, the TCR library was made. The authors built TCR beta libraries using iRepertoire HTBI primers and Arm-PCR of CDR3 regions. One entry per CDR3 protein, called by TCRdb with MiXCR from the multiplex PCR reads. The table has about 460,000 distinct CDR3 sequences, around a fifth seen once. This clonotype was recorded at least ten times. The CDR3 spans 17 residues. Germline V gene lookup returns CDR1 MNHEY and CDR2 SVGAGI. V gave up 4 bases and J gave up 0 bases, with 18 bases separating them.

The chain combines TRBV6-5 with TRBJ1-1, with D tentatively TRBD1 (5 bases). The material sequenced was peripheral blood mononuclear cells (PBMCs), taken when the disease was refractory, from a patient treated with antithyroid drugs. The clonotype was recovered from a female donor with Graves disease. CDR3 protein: CASSWDPGTAMNTEAFF. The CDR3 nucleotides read TGTGCCAGCAGTTGGGATCCCGGGACGGCTATGAACACTGAAGCTTTCTTT.